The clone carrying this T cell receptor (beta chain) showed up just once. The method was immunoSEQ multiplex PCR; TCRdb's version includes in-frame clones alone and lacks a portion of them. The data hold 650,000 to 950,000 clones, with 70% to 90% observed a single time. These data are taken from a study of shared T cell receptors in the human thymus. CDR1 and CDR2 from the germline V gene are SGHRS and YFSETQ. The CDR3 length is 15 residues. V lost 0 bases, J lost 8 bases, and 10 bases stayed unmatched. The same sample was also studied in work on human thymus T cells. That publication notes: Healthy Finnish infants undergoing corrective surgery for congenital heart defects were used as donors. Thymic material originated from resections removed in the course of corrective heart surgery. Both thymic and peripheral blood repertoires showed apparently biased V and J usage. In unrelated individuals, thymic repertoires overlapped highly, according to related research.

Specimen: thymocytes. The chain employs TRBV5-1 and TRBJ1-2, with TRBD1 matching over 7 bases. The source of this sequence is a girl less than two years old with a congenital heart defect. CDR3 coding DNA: TGCGCCAGCAGCTTGGAGTATCAGGGGGTGGGGGGCTACACCTTC. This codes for CASSLEYQGVGGYTF.